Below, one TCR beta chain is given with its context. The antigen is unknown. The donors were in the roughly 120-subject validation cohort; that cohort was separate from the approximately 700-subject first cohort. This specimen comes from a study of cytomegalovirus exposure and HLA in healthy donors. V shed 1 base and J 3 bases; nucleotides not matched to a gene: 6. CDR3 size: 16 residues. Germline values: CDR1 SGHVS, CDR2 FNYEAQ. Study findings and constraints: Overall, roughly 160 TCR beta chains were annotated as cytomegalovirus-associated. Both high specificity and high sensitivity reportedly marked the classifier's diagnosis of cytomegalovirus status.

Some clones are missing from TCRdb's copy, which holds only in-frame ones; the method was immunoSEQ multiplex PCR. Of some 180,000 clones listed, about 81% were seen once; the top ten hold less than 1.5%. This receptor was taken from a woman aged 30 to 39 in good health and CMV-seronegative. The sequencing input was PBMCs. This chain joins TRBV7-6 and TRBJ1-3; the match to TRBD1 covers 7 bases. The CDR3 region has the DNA TGTGCCAGCAGCTTAGGAACTGGGACAGTTGGAAACACCATATATTTT. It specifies CASSLGTGTVGNTIYF.